These 24 T cell receptor beta chains came from one sample sequenced in a study of shared clonotypes between healthy human individuals. The data were produced by immunoSEQ multiplex PCR, yet TCRdb's version contains in-frame clones alone and is incomplete. The top ten hold around 1.4% of the sample, which has about 1 million clones, roughly 70% seen once. The sample comprised memory CD4+ T cells sorted from blood. The subset denotes: CD45RA-negative fraction. These receptors were collected from a young man in good health.

This chain links TRBV5-6 with TRBJ1-1; D may be TRBD1 (5 bases). This CDR3 has 17 residues. CDR1 and CDR2 from the germline V gene are SGHDT and YYEEEE. V was shortened by 4 bases and J by 0 bases, with 19 bases between the two germline ends. The CDR3 sequence: CASSPWIRENMNTEAFF. The DNA for the CDR3 is TGTGCCAGCAGCCCATGGATCAGGGAGAACATGAACACTGAAGCTTTCTTT.

This chain uses TRBV5-4 with TRBJ2-1; 12 nucleotides match TRBD2. The CDR3 spans 15 residues. The junction had 7 bases not matched to a gene; V was cut back by 4 bases and J by 8 bases. CDR1 is SGHNT and CDR2 is YYREEE in the germline V gene (reference sequence). CDR3 DNA sequence: TGTGCCAGCAGCCTTTGGACTAGCGGGACAGATGAGCAGTTCTTC. Translated, it gives CASSLWTSGTDEQFF.

The V and J genes are TRBV6-1 and TRBJ2-3; tentatively, D is TRBD2 (6 bases). The CDR3 consists of 15 residues. V lost 11 bases and J lost 3, with 21 bases in between. Germline lookup yields CDR1 MNHNS and CDR2 SASEGT. The CDR3: CALREGAGRTDTQYF. The CDR3 DNA sequence: TGTGCCCTACGGGAAGGAGCAGGGAGGACAGATACGCAGTATTTT.

The V and J genes are TRBV5-6 and TRBJ2-5; 7 bases fit TRBD2. The CDR3 contains 14 residues. J was trimmed by 3 bases and V by 3 bases; bases with no gene match: 5. The germline V gene has CDR1 SGHDT and CDR2 YYEEEE. CDR3 residues: CASSSPREEETQYF. As DNA, the CDR3 is TGTGCCAGCAGCTCCCCCCGGGAGGAAGAGACCCAGTACTTC.

This chain connects TRBV10-3 to TRBJ2-3, with D perhaps being TRBD1 or TRBD2 (6 bases each). The CDR3 length is 13 residues. V was trimmed by 6 bases and J by 6 bases, leaving 13 bases between them. CDR1 ENHRY and CDR2 SYGVKD come from the germline V gene. The CDR3 DNA is TGTGCCATCAGCGGGGGCCCAGGGGATACGCAGTATTTT. Residues: CAISGGPGDTQYF.

The V gene is TRBV5-8, the J gene TRBJ1-5, with 10 bases aligning to TRBD1. With 5 bases clipped from V and 3 bases from J, the junction kept 5 bases outside the gene matches. This CDR3 region has 15 residues. Germline CDR1 is SGHTS and CDR2 is YDEGEE. In nucleotides, the CDR3 is TGTGCCAGCAGAGCGGGACAGGGGAACAATCAGCCCCAGCATTTT. This translates into CASRAGQGNNQPQHF.

The rearrangement joins TRBV11-3 to TRBJ2-5; D is ambiguous. This CDR3 contains 14 residues. Germline CDR1 SGHNT, CDR2 YENEEA. V lost 1 base to trimming and J lost 3 bases, with 9 bases between them. This CDR3 is CASSLGVGKETQYF. Written as DNA, the CDR3 is TGTGCCAGCAGCTTAGGTGTGGGAAAAGAGACCCAGTACTTC.

The genes are TRBV2 and TRBJ1-2; the match to TRBD1 covers 10 bases. This CDR3 is 14 amino acids long. V was clipped by 5 bases and J by 8 bases; unmatched bases: 8. Per germline, CDR1 SNHLY and CDR2 FYNNEI. DNA for the CDR3: TGTGCCAGCAGTCCCGGGACAGGGGTATTAGGCTACACCTTC. It yields the protein CASSPGTGVLGYTF.

J is TRBJ2-2 and V is TRBV7-3, with D possibly TRBD2 on 5 matching bases. V gave up 8 bases and J gave up 3 bases, with 13 bases separating them. The CDR3 has 14 residues. Germline CDR1 and CDR2: SGHTA and FQGTGA. As DNA, the CDR3 is TGTGCCAGCCGGAGCGGCCCGCACACCGGGGAGCTGTTTTTT. Residues: CASRSGPHTGELFF. Full variable domain (remainder filled in from reference TRBV7-3 and TRBJ2-2): GAGVSQTPSNKVTEKGKYVELRCDPISGHTALYWYRQSLGQGPEFLIYFQGTGAADDSGLPNDRFFAVRPEGSVSTLKIQRTERGDSAVYLCASRSGPHTGELFFGEGSRLTVL.

There are a few counts of this clone. The V gene is TRBV11-3, the J gene TRBJ2-1, with 9 nucleotides matching TRBD2. The trim removed 7 bases at V and 7 bases at J, leaving 5 bases unmatched. The CDR3 has 13 residues. CDR1 and CDR2 (germline): SGHNT, YENEEA. CDR3 coding DNA: TGTGCCAGCACCGCGGGAGGGCCTAATGAGCAGTTCTTC. The encoded protein is CASTAGGPNEQFF.

The chain is built from TRBV12-5 and TRBJ2-7; TRBD2 aligns across 15 bases. The CDR3 loop spans 14 amino acids. V shed 6 bases and J 6 bases; nucleotides not matched to a gene: 3. From germline, CDR1 is LGHNT and CDR2 FRNRAP. The CDR3 nucleotides are TGTGCTAGTGGGACGGGACTAGCGGGAGGCGAGCAGTACTTC. Protein sequence: CASGTGLAGGEQYF.

This clone has only a few counts. This rearrangement joins TRBV11-3 to TRBJ2-5, with 7 bases identical to TRBD1. The CDR3 sequence is 16 residues long. V was clipped by 2 bases and J by 2 bases; unmatched bases: 8. Germline CDR1 reads SGHNT; CDR2 reads YENEEA. The CDR3 DNA follows: TGTGCCAGCAGCTTAAGGTTGTCGGGACAGCAAGAGACCCAGTACTTC. Its protein product is CASSLRLSGQQETQYF.

CDR3 loop: CASRVGNEQYF. The CDR3 DNA follows: TGTGCCAGCAGGGTGGGGAACGAGCAGTACTTC. J is TRBJ2-7 and V is TRBV6-1; unclear D gene. The V end lost 6 bases, the J end lost 5 bases, and 8 bases lay between the germline ends. Germline CDR1 reads MNHNS; CDR2 reads SASEGT. This CDR3 spans 11 amino acids.

Comment on this clone: Other nucleotide sequences from this sample produce the same CDR3. The V gene is TRBV28, the J gene TRBJ1-2; D might be TRBD1 (5 bases). This CDR3 spans 13 amino acids. Germline lookup yields CDR1 MDHEN and CDR2 SYDVKM. The ends were cut back, 6 bases at V and 4 bases at J, with 12 bases in the middle. CDR3 bases: TGTGCCAGCAGCCCCGGGGGGGGCTATGGCTACACCTTC. This translates into CASSPGGGYGYTF.

V usage is TRBV7-2 and J usage is TRBJ1-6, with TRBD1 matching over 7 bases. J lost 9 bases, V lost 4 bases, and 6 bases had no gene match. The CDR3 has 14 amino acids. Germline CDR1 SGHTA, CDR2 FQGNSA. The CDR3 region is CASSSRQGLSPLHF. Written as DNA, the CDR3 is TGTGCCAGCAGCTCCCGACAGGGTCTTTCACCCCTCCACTTT. Combining the CDR3 with reference TRBV7-2 and TRBJ1-6 gives the whole variable domain GAGVSQSPSNKVTEKGKDVELRCDPISGHTALYWYRQSLGQGLEFLIYFQGNSAPDKSGLPSDRFSAERTGGSVSTLTIQRTQQEDSAVYLCASSSRQGLSPLHFGNGTRLTVT.

This clone was recorded a few times. The rearrangement links TRBV5-5 to TRBJ2-2; D perhaps matches TRBD1 (5 bases). CDR1 is SGHKS and CDR2 is YYEKEE in the germline V gene (reference sequence). V shed 2 bases and J shed 2 bases, with 10 bases lying between them. The CDR3 spans 15 residues. CDR3 in DNA: TGTGCCAGCAGCTTACGGACAATTAACACCGGGGAGCTGTTTTTT. It encodes CASSLRTINTGELFF. Supplemented by reference TRBV5-5 and TRBJ2-2, the full variable domain reads DAGVTQSPTHLIKTRGQQVTLRCSPISGHKSVSWYQQVLGQGPQFIFQYYEKEERGRGNFPDRFSARQFPNYSSELNVNALLLGDSALYLCASSLRTINTGELFFGEGSRLTVL.

This chain uses TRBV7-2 with TRBJ2-7; 8 nucleotides agree with TRBD1. J lost 5 bases, V lost 4 bases, and 10 bases had no gene match. The CDR3 has 15 amino acids. CDR1 is SGHTA, CDR2 FQGNSA, per germline. CDR3 protein: CASSSPRTGSHEQYF. CDR3 bases: TGTGCCAGCAGCTCCCCGAGGACAGGGTCCCACGAGCAGTACTTC.

The gene calls are TRBV5-4 and TRBJ2-1; 10 nucleotides line up with TRBD2. CDR1 is SGHNT, CDR2 YYREEE, per germline (reference sequence). The CDR3 is 16 amino acids. The J segment lost 4 bases and the V segment lost 0 bases, leaving 4 bases of the junction unmatched. The CDR3 loop reads CASSLELAGTYNEQFF. The CDR3 DNA is TGTGCCAGCAGCTTGGAACTAGCGGGGACGTACAATGAGCAGTTCTTC.

The chain recombines TRBV7-9 with TRBJ1-3; D may be TRBD1 (5 bases). V lost 0 bases, J lost 4 bases, and 16 bases lay in between. From germline, CDR1 is SEHNR and CDR2 FQNEAQ (reference sequence). The CDR3 is made up of 17 amino acids. In nucleotides, the CDR3 is TGTGCCAGCAGCTTAGCAACGGGGGTTACTCTCGGAAACACCATATATTTT. Amino acid sequence: CASSLATGVTLGNTIYF.

The CDR3 is CASSIGDRAISYEQYF. As DNA, the CDR3 is TGTGCCAGCAGTATCGGGGACAGGGCGATCTCCTACGAGCAGTACTTC. The chain employs TRBV28 and TRBJ2-7; 9 positions agree with TRBD1. The CDR3 contains 16 residues. Germline CDR1 and CDR2: MDHEN and SYDVKM. V dropped 5 bases and J dropped 0; count of bases not matched to a gene: 8.

The V gene is TRBV9, the J gene TRBJ2-5; 9 nucleotides line up with TRBD1. CDR3 length equals 14 residues. V was clipped by 4 bases and J by 5 bases; unmatched bases: 6. Germline lookup yields CDR1 SGDLS and CDR2 YYNGEE. CDR3 in amino acids: CASSLGTGYETQYF. CDR3 bases: TGTGCCAGCAGCCTTGGGACAGGGTATGAGACCCAGTACTTC.

This clone occurred once. The chain combines TRBV18 with TRBJ2-3, with 8 bases that match TRBD1. The J segment lost 3 bases and the V segment lost 3 bases, leaving 11 bases of the junction unmatched. This CDR3 is 17 amino acids long. In germline, CDR1 is KGHSH, CDR2 LQKENI. CDR3 DNA: TGTGCCAGCTCACCCGAACTTTGGACAGGGTTAACAGATACGCAGTATTTT. This sequence encodes CASSPELWTGLTDTQYF.

This clone was detected only a few times. This rearrangement joins TRBV4-2 to TRBJ2-1; tentative D call: TRBD2 (5 bases). V lost 0 bases to trimming and J lost 6 bases, with 12 bases between them. Germline assignment: CDR1 LGHNA and CDR2 YNFKEQ. The CDR3 has 15 amino acids. CDR3 nucleotide sequence: TGTGCCAGCAGCCAAGATTGGCTAGCCTCCAATGAGCAGTTCTTC. This gives the protein CASSQDWLASNEQFF.

In its sample, this clone was seen a few times. V is TRBV28 and J is TRBJ1-5; no firm D call. The CDR3 covers 12 residues. Germline V gene sequence: CDR1 MDHEN, CDR2 SYDVKM. Trimming took off 8 bases at V and 9 bases at J, with 14 bases between the two ends. This CDR3 is CASRTPPGPQHF. In DNA form, the CDR3 reads TGTGCCAGCCGGACCCCGCCGGGGCCCCAGCATTTT. The full variable domain, its missing parts supplied by reference TRBV28 and TRBJ1-5, is DVKVTQSSRYLVKRTGEKVFLECVQDMDHENMFWYRQDPGLGLRLIYFSYDVKMKEKGDIPEGYSVSREKKERFSLILESASTNQTSMYLCASRTPPGPQHFGDGTRLSIL.